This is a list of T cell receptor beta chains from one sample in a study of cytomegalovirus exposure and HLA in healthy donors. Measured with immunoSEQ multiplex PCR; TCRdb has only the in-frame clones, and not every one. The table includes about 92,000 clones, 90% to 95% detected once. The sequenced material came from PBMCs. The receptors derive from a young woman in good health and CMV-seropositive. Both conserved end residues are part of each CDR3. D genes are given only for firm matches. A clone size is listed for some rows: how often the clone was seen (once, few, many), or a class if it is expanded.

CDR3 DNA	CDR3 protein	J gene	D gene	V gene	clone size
TGTGCCAGCAGCTTGTTTGACAGCGCCTCGGGAAACACCATATATTTT	CASSLFDSASGNTIYF	TRBJ1-3	NA	TRBV5-5	NA
TGCGCCAGCAGCCCGAAGCCCTGGGCGGGTGAGCAGTTCTTC	CASSPKPWAGEQFF	TRBJ2-1	NA	TRBV4-3	NA
TGTGCCAGCAGTTTATGGGGCAGGTTCTCTGGAAACACCATATATTTT	CASSLWGRFSGNTIYF	TRBJ1-3	NA	TRBV28	NA
TGCGCCAGCTCACACAGGCTGGAAGCTCGAGGCTACACCTTC	CASSHRLEARGYTF	TRBJ1-2	NA	TRBV10-2	NA
TGTGCCAGCAGCGACAGGGCTACAGGGGCCAACGTCCTGACTTTC	CASSDRATGANVLTF	TRBJ2-6	TRBD1	TRBV6-5	NA
TGTGCCAGCAGCTTAGTCAGGGCGCCTGGAAACACCATATATTTT	CASSLVRAPGNTIYF	TRBJ1-3	NA	TRBV7-2	once
TGTGCCAGCAGCTACTCTAGCGGGATTGAGCAGTTCTTC	CASSYSSGIEQFF	TRBJ2-1	TRBD2	TRBV7-2	NA
TGTGCCAGCATGACGGGGGTTGGCGGGGAGCTGTTTTTT	CASMTGVGGELFF	TRBJ2-2	NA	TRBV7-9	NA
TGTGCCAGCAGCCCCGGGATAAAGGCGGGAGGAGATACGCAGTATTTT	CASSPGIKAGGDTQYF	TRBJ2-3	TRBD2	TRBV7-9	NA
TGTGCCAGCAGCTTACCCTTGGGACAGGGAATTAAGGGCTACACCTTC	CASSLPLGQGIKGYTF	TRBJ1-2	TRBD1	TRBV7-8	NA
TGTGCCAGCAGTTACTCGGGACTTTCCGAGCAGTACTTC	CASSYSGLSEQYF	TRBJ2-7	NA	TRBV6-5	NA
TGTGCCAGCAGGAGGACTAGCGGGACCGAGCAGTACTTC	CASRRTSGTEQYF	TRBJ2-7	TRBD2	TRBV6-6	NA
TGTGCCTGGGGATGGGGACTAGCGAGTAGGGGTGAGCAGTTCTTC	CAWGWGLASRGEQFF	TRBJ2-1	TRBD2	TRBV30	NA
TGTGCCAGCAGCCCCACCTTGGGGGCTACGCAGTATTTT	CASSPTLGATQYF	TRBJ2-3	NA	TRBV7-9	NA
TGTGCCAGCAGCGACGGGGCGGTACCGGGAGAAAGATATTTT	CASSDGAVPGERYF	TRBJ2-3	NA	TRBV9	NA
TGTGCCAGCAGCAGGGGACAGGAAAGAACCGAAGCTTTCTTT	CASSRGQERTEAFF	TRBJ1-1	TRBD1	TRBV5-4	NA
TGTGCCAGCAGCGTCGAGGGGGATACCTACGAGCAGTACTTC	CASSVEGDTYEQYF	TRBJ2-7	NA	TRBV7-9	NA
TGTGCCTGGAGTGGGGGCGTCAATCAGCCCCAGCATTTT	CAWSGGVNQPQHF	TRBJ1-5	NA	TRBV30	NA
TGCGCCAGCAGTCGGGAGGGCCCTTACAATGAGCAGTTCTTC	CASSREGPYNEQFF	TRBJ2-1	TRBD2	TRBV4-1	NA
TGTGCCTGGAGTGTGGTAGTAGGGCTAGCGGGGAGGAATGAGCAGTTCTTC	CAWSVVVGLAGRNEQFF	TRBJ2-1	TRBD2	TRBV30	NA
TGTGCCAGCAGCTTAGAGGGCGGGAGGAGTCAGCCCCAGCATTTT	CASSLEGGRSQPQHF	TRBJ1-5	NA	TRBV7-2	NA
TGTGCCAGCAGCTTGGGGGGAGATGTTTACTCCTACAATGAGCAGTTCTTC	CASSLGGDVYSYNEQFF	TRBJ2-1	NA	TRBV7-2	NA
TGTGCCAGTAGTTCCCTAGGACAGGGGGCTAATGAAAAACTGTTTTTT	CASSSLGQGANEKLFF	TRBJ1-4	TRBD1	TRBV19	NA
TGTGCCAGCAGCTTATCGGGGAGGTCTGGCTACACCTTC	CASSLSGRSGYTF	TRBJ1-2	NA	TRBV11-2	NA
TGTGCCAGCAGCCGCCGCACAGACTCTGGGGCCAACGTCCTGACTTTC	CASSRRTDSGANVLTF	TRBJ2-6	NA	TRBV5-6	NA
TGTGCCAGCAGTTCGGACAGGACCAATCAGCCCCAGCATTTT	CASSSDRTNQPQHF	TRBJ1-5	TRBD1	TRBV6-5	NA
TGCAGCGTTGTTCAAGGGACAAACTCCTACGAGCAGTACTTC	CSVVQGTNSYEQYF	TRBJ2-7	NA	TRBV29-1	NA
TGTGCCAGCACCCTTGGGGGCGGGGGGCAGATTCAGCCCCAGCATTTT	CASTLGGGGQIQPQHF	TRBJ1-5	NA	TRBV28	NA
TGTGCCAGCAGCCGGACTAGCGGGATCCACGAGCAGTACTTC	CASSRTSGIHEQYF	TRBJ2-7	TRBD2	TRBV7-2	NA